This TCR beta chain was profiled in a study of T cells and Merkel cell carcinoma outcomes. General study results and limits: Merkel cell carcinoma outcomes were reportedly predicted by repertoire and T-cell density.

Clones were sequenced by immunoSEQ multiplex PCR, and TCRdb holds only the in-frame ones, with some missing. Found here are fewer than 25,000 clones, approximately 80% of them singletons; the top ten hold approximately 2.8%. With respect to this clone: The antigen is undetermined.

The V end was cut by 3 bases, the J end by 0 bases, with 15 bases between. CDR3 length: 17 amino acids. Germline V CDR1 and CDR2: ENHRY, SYGVKD. Material: tumor tissue from Merkel cell carcinoma. This TCR derives from a human donor with Merkel cell carcinoma. The chain is built from TRBV10-3 and TRBJ1-5; D is unclear. In nucleotides, the CDR3 is TGTGCCATCAGTGACGTTATGGGGTCTTATAGCAATCAGCCCCAGCATTTT. Amino acids: CAISDVMGSYSNQPQHF.